This TCR beta chain was found in a study of shared clonotypes between healthy human individuals. The CDR3 consists of 14 residues. The trim removed 8 bases at V and 1 base at J, leaving 5 bases unmatched. From germline, CDR1 is MNHNS and CDR2 SASEGT. Sequencing used immunoSEQ multiplex PCR; TCRdb keeps in-frame clones, though not all of them. The sample includes approximately 1.1 million clones, about 84% of them seen just once. V and J are TRBV6-1 and TRBJ2-7; TRBD2 agrees at 10 bases. The sequence came from a man younger than 30 in good health. Some clones in this sample may be carry-over from other donors' samples. The sample consisted of memory CD4+ T cells from PBMCs. Documented subset: CD45RA-negative fraction. CDR3: CASQGLAASYEQYF. CDR3 nucleotide sequence: TGTGCCAGCCAAGGACTAGCGGCATCCTACGAGCAGTACTTC.